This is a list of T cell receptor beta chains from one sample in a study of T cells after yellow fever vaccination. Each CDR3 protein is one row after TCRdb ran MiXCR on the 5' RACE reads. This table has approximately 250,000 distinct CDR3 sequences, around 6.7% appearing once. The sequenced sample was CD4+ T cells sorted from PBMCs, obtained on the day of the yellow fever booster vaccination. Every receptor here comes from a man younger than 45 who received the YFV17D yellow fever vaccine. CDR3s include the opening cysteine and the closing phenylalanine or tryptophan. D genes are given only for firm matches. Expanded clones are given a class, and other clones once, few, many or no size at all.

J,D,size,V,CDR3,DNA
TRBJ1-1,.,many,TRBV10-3,CAISESRVEAFF,TGTGCCATCAGTGAGTCGAGAGTTGAAGCTTTCTTT
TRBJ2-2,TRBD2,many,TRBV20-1,CSARDYTTSGDTGELFF,TGCAGTGCTAGAGATTATACCACTAGCGGGGACACCGGGGAGCTGTTTTTT
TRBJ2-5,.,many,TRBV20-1,CSATIGLRGVETQYF,TGCAGTGCTACCATCGGTCTACGGGGTGTAGAGACCCAGTACTTC
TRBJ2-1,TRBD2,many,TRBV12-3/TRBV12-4,CASRTFSGSGSDEQFF,TGTGCCAGCAGGACCTTTAGCGGGAGTGGTTCGGATGAGCAGTTCTTC
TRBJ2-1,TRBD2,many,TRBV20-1,CSARLTSGSGNEQFF,TGCAGTGCTAGGTTAACTAGCGGGAGCGGCAATGAGCAGTTCTTC
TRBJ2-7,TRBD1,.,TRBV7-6,CASSLGRRGQQIGEQYF,TGTGCCAGCAGCTTAGGGCGCAGGGGGCAACAAATCGGGGAGCAGTACTTC
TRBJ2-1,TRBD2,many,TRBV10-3,CAISEGTSSAYNEQFF,TGTGCCATCAGTGAAGGGACTAGTAGTGCCTACAATGAGCAGTTCTTC
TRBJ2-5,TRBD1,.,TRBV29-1,CSVQQGIETQYF,TGCAGCGTTCAACAGGGGATCGAGACCCAGTACTTC
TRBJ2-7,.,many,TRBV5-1,CASSMSGTDPYEQYF,TGCGCCAGCAGCATGTCCGGGACGGACCCCTACGAGCAGTACTTC
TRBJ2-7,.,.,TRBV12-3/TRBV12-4,CASSAGEYEQYF,TGTGCCAGCTCCGCAGGGGAATACGAGCAGTACTTC
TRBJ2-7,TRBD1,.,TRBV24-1,CATSDLLGQGKDEQYF,TGTGCCACCAGTGATTTACTCGGACAGGGGAAGGACGAGCAGTACTTC
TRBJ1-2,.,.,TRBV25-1,CASSSSGYGYTF,TGTGCCAGCAGTTCCTCGGGCTATGGCTACACCTTC
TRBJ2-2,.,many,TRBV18,CASSPPPQGGTGELFF,TGTGCCAGCTCACCACCGCCCCAGGGAGGCACCGGGGAGCTGTTTTTT
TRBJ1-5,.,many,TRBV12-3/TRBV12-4,CASSLSGGAWPQHF,TGTGCCAGCAGTTTAAGTGGGGGGGCTTGGCCCCAGCATTTT
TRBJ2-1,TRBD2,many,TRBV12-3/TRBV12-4,CASSPPGTSIYEQFF,TGTGCCAGCAGCCCCCCCGGGACTAGCATTTATGAGCAGTTCTTC
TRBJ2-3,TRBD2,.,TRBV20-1,CSARDFATSEIADTQYF,TGCAGTGCTAGAGATTTTGCGACTAGCGAGATTGCCGATACGCAGTATTTT
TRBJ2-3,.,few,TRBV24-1,CATSAPPSTRFPTDTQYF,TGTGCCACCAGTGCACCCCCCTCGACTAGATTTCCCACAGATACGCAGTATTTT
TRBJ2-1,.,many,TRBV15,CATSRDRVSEQFF,TGTGCCACCAGCAGAGATCGGGTCAGTGAGCAGTTCTTC
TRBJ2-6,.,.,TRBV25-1,CASSRTSGANVLTF,TGTGCCAGCAGTCGGACCTCTGGGGCCAACGTCCTGACTTTC
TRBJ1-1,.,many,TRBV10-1,CASSESTAGEAFF,TGCGCCAGCAGTGAGTCGACGGCAGGCGAAGCTTTCTTT
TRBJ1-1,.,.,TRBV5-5,CASMRGFNTEAFF,TGTGCCAGCATGAGGGGGTTTAACACTGAAGCTTTCTTT
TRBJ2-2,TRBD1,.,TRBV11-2,CASSPSGGQGIGRFTGELFF,TGTGCCAGCAGCCCGTCGGGGGGACAGGGGATAGGGAGGTTCACCGGGGAGCTGTTTTTT
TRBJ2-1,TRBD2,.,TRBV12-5,CASGTGLAESDEQFF,TGTGCTAGTGGAACGGGACTAGCGGAAAGCGATGAGCAGTTCTTC
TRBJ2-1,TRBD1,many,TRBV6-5,CASSYRDRGSGQFF,TGTGCCAGCAGTTACCGGGACAGGGGTTCGGGGCAGTTCTTC
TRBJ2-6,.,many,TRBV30,CAWGASGANVLTF,TGTGCCTGGGGGGCCTCGGGGGCCAACGTCCTGACTTTC
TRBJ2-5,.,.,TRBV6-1,CASSEVPGVQETQYF,TGTGCCAGCAGTGAAGTTCCCGGGGTCCAAGAGACCCAGTACTTC
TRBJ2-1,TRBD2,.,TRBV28,CASTGSGKGYNEQFF,TGTGCCAGCACCGGTAGCGGGAAGGGCTACAATGAGCAGTTCTTC
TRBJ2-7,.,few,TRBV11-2,CASSLEPSTSYEQYF,TGTGCCAGCAGCTTAGAACCGTCGACTTCCTACGAGCAGTACTTC
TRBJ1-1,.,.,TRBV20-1,CSAIIQTDTEAFF,TGCAGTGCTATTATACAGACGGACACTGAAGCTTTCTTT
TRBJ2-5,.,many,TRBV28,CASRHGRIRGETQYF,TGTGCCAGCAGGCACGGACGCATACGGGGCGAGACCCAGTACTTC
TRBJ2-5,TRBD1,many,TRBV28,CASTNRGLETQYF,TGTGCCAGCACCAACAGGGGGCTGGAGACCCAGTACTTC
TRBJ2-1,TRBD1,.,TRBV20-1,CSARKGATHTTEQFF,TGCAGTGCTAGGAAGGGGGCCACACACACAACTGAGCAGTTCTTC
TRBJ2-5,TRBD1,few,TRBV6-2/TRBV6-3,CASTDRVETQYF,TGTGCCAGCACCGACAGGGTAGAGACCCAGTACTTC
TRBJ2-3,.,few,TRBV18,CASSPYSTLARTDTQYF,TGTGCCAGCTCACCATACTCTACCCTAGCCCGCACAGATACGCAGTATTTT
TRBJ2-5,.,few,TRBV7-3,CASSKSPQETQYF,TGTGCCAGCAGCAAAAGCCCCCAAGAGACCCAGTACTTC
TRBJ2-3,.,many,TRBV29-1,CSVPKGPTSTDTQYF,TGCAGCGTCCCTAAAGGCCCGACTAGCACAGATACGCAGTATTTT
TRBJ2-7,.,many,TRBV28,CASRHYEQYF,TGTGCCAGCAGACACTACGAGCAGTACTTC
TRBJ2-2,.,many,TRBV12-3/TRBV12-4,CASSYTGELFF,TGTGCCAGCAGTTACACCGGGGAGCTGTTTTTT
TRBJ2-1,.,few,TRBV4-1,CASSRQARGTGTLSSYNEQFF,TGCGCCAGCAGCCGCCAGGCGCGGGGTACTGGCACTCTGAGCTCCTACAATGAGCAGTTCTTC